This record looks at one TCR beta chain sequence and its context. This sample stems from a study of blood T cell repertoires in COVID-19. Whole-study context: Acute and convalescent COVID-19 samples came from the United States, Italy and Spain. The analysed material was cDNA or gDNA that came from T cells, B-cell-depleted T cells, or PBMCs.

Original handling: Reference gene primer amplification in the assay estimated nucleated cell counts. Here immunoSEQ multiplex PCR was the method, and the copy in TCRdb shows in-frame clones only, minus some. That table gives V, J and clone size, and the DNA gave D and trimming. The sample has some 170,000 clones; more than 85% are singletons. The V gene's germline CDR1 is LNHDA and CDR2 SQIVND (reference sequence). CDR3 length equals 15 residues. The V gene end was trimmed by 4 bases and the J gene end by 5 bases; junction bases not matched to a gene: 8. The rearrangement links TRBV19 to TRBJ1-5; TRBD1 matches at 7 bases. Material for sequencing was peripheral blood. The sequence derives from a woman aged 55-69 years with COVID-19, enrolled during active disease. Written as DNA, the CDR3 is TGTGCCAGTAGTACGAGACAGGGCGGTGATCAGCCCCAGCATTTT. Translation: CASSTRQGGDQPQHF. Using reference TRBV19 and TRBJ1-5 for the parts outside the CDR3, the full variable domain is DGGITQSPKYLFRKEGQNVTLSCEQNLNHDAMYWYRQDPGQGLRLIYYSQIVNDFQKGDIAEGYSVSREKKESFPLTVTSAQKNPTAFYLCASSTRQGGDQPQHFGDGTRLSIL.